This is a list of T cell receptor beta chains from one sample in a study of shared clonotypes between healthy human individuals. Here immunoSEQ multiplex PCR was the method, and the copy in TCRdb shows in-frame clones only, minus some. Here the sample spans fewer than 2.5 million clones, 93% being singletons. The sequencing input was naive CD4+ T cells from PBMCs. The receptor source for this set is a man between 18 and 29 years old in good health. Some clones in this sample may be carry-over from other donors' samples. CDR3s leave out the opening cysteine and the closing phenylalanine or tryptophan. A D gene is named only where the DNA matches it firmly.

d_call j_call v_call cdr3_aa
TRBD2 TRBJ2-7 TRBV29-1 SYRRTSGSIDEQY
. TRBJ2-7 TRBV6-8 ASSYSRAFPYEQY
. TRBJ1-3 TRBV5-6 ASSLSGTYSGNTIY
. TRBJ2-6 TRBV28 ASSFERPGANVLT
. TRBJ1-2 TRBV2 ASKDAAAAL
. TRBJ2-3 TRBV27 ASSHHRDGTDTQY
TRBD2 TRBJ2-1 TRBV9 ASSGRTSGYNEQF
. TRBJ1-2 TRBV4-3 ASSQDLGRYRSDYGYT
. TRBJ2-6 TRBV2 ASRLGRSSGANVLT
TRBD2 TRBJ2-2 TRBV7-3 ASSLLAGGDTGELF
. TRBJ2-2 TRBV2 ASTVNTGELF
. TRBJ2-2 TRBV5-8 ASSLGELF
. TRBJ1-2 TRBV4-2 ASSQNRVGGYT
TRBD2 TRBJ2-3 TRBV5-4 ASSPASGTYTDTQY
TRBD1 TRBJ2-1 TRBV28 ASSSDGQGKKF
. TRBJ2-7 TRBV2 ASRLYSYEQY
. TRBJ1-2 TRBV11-1 ASSLGQSYGYT
. TRBJ2-1 TRBV9 ASSLLGEPTYNEQF
. TRBJ1-1 TRBV6-6 ASSNRAATEAF
TRBD1 TRBJ2-3 TRBV7-9 ASSLAVTGVRGTQY
. TRBJ2-7 TRBV19 ASRERGHQTGHYEQY
TRBD2 TRBJ2-1 TRBV2 ASSVIRLAGGGEQF
. TRBJ2-7 TRBV6-1 ASSADRSSYEQY
. TRBJ1-1 TRBV6-6 ASRIEDTEAF
TRBD2 TRBJ2-7 TRBV27 ASSFEFTSGSYEQY
. TRBJ2-6 TRBV19 ASSTGRANVLT
. TRBJ1-1 TRBV4-3 ASSQVLIMNTEAF
. TRBJ1-2 TRBV6-1 ASSEAASRSYGYT
. TRBJ2-1 TRBV7-3 ASSATPNEQF
TRBD1 TRBJ1-1 TRBV7-9 ASSSKGWEPGQGNTEAF
. TRBJ1-5 TRBV19 ASSTPRGKPEPQH
. TRBJ1-4 TRBV5-1 ASSREPTNEKLF